The clone carrying this T cell receptor (beta chain) was observed at least ten times. Its specificity is unknown. A J-beta primer mix and a sample-barcoded 5' primer were used in a second PCR of roughly 6 to 11 cycles. TCRdb called the 5' RACE reads again in MiXCR, with one record for every CDR3 protein. There are some 900,000 distinct CDR3 sequences in the sample; about 44% occur only once, and around 15% lies in the top ten. This specimen comes from a study of blood T cells in healthy people across ages. General study findings and limits: Naive CD4+ cell counts and diversity both ran higher in long-lived than in aged donors.

The germline V gene encodes CDR1 LGHNA and CDR2 YNFKEQ. The CDR3 is 16 amino acids. V lost 0 bases and J lost 4; bases outside the gene matches: 5. The clonotype originates from a man aged 30 to 45 in good health. Specimen: blood. The chain recombines TRBV4-2 with TRBJ2-3, with 9 bases identical to TRBD2. CDR3 sequence: CASSQEVSGGADTQYF. The CDR3 nucleotides read TGTGCCAGCAGCCAAGAGGTTAGCGGGGGCGCAGATACGCAGTATTTT.